Listed below are T cell receptor beta chains from one sample, sequenced in a study of identical twins' blood T cells. TCRdb ran MiXCR on the 5' RACE reads and lists one entry per CDR3 protein. The table shows around 380,000 distinct CDR3 sequences, with roughly 31% occurring only once. Sequencing was done on a sample of PBMCs. The receptor set was obtained from a woman aged 18 to 55 in good health. Each CDR3 is given with its conserved first and last residue. Fields, in order: J gene, V gene, CDR3 protein.

TRBJ2-2 TRBV29-1 CSVEGFANTGELFF
TRBJ2-3 TRBV5-1 CASSPGLLDTKYF
TRBJ2-2 TRBV11-2 CAAIEGAHTGELFF
TRBJ2-1 TRBV27 CASRLAGLGNEQFF
TRBJ2-1 TRBV20-1 CSARPPRHNEQFF
TRBJ1-1 TRBV7-9 CASSFSGRPEAFF
TRBJ1-4 TRBV29-1 CSVESRETNEKLFF
TRBJ2-3 TRBV13 CASGSKLGGGAIDTQYF
TRBJ1-4 TRBV12-3/TRBV12-4 CASSRTGLNEKLFF
TRBJ2-7 TRBV2 CASRTQTSTYEQYF
TRBJ2-1 TRBV11-2 CASSSTGNEQFF
TRBJ1-2 TRBV18 CASSPTDSTYGYTF
TRBJ1-2 TRBV19 CASSIGDYGYTF
TRBJ2-7 TRBV7-9 CASSPTGSQRYEQYF
TRBJ1-1 TRBV29-1 CSGRTGGETEAFF
TRBJ1-1 TRBV2 CASSESGGTEALF
TRBJ2-1 TRBV7-2 CASRAGTTAYNEQFF
TRBJ1-3 TRBV3-1 CASSRDGAGGYGNTIYF
TRBJ2-1 TRBV20-1 CSASTSSSLYNEQFF
TRBJ2-1 TRBV12-3/TRBV12-4 CASSFGTGENEQFF
TRBJ2-1 TRBV5-6 CASSLGFTGNDEQFF
TRBJ1-1 TRBV5-1 CASSSGGGPEAFF
TRBJ1-2 TRBV12-3/TRBV12-4 CASRPGWEGYTF
TRBJ2-1 TRBV20-1 CSASSGGTSYNERFF
TRBJ2-3 TRBV12-3/TRBV12-4 CASSLMGAADTQYF
TRBJ1-5 TRBV30 CVWKSGQGLSEPQHF
TRBJ2-3 TRBV12-5 CASGFGDGTGTQYF
TRBJ1-1 TRBV4-3 CASSQSTGWGAEAFF
TRBJ2-3 TRBV20-1 CSAEVTTQYF
TRBJ1-1 TRBV6-1 CASSEGRGSLAFF
TRBJ2-1 TRBV4-3 CASSQDISGSSYNEQFF
TRBJ2-7 TRBV29-1 CSVDTTFNEQYF